The clone carrying this T cell receptor (beta chain) has just one count. These data belong to a study of blood T cell repertoires in COVID-19. Study background: Samples came from the United States, Italy and Spain, spanning acute and convalescent COVID-19. In each case, the material was cDNA or gDNA derived from T cells, B-cell-depleted T cells, or PBMCs.

There are 19 residues in the CDR3. In germline, CDR1 is SGHVS, CDR2 FQNEAQ. V trimming: 2 bases; J trimming: 4 bases; junction bases outside the gene matches: 14. As handled by the study authors: The authors estimated nucleated cell counts from reference gene primer amplification. Produced via immunoSEQ multiplex PCR; TCRdb's table is partial and in-frame only. V and J calls and clone size are given by that table; D and trimming were obtained from the DNA. The table has approximately 470,000 clones, approximately 85% seen once. The sample consisted of peripheral blood. The receptor was isolated from a human donor in a cohort sampled during active COVID-19. V and J are TRBV7-8 and TRBJ2-2, with TRBD2 matching over 9 bases. The CDR3 nucleotides are TGTGCCAGCAGCTTAAGAAGGAGTAGCGGGAGCGTCGGCACCGGGGAGCTGTTTTTT. Its protein is CASSLRRSSGSVGTGELFF. The full variable domain, rest sourced from reference TRBV7-8 and TRBJ2-2, is GAGVSQSPRYKVAKRGQDVALRCDPISGHVSLFWYQQALGQGPEFLTYFQNEAQLDKSGLPSDRFFAERPEGSVSTLKIQRTQQEDSAVYLCASSLRRSSGSVGTGELFFGEGSRLTVL.